A selection of T cell receptor beta chains follows, all from one sample in a study of quantifying T cell responses using KT2 cells. From the UMI-ligation and nested PCR reads, TCRdb called clonotypes with MiXCR, one entry per CDR3 protein. The top ten hold 43% of the sample, which has over 35,000 distinct CDR3 sequences, about 15% seen once. Sequencing used PBMCs spiked with cells of the T cell clone KT2. The receptors were sampled from a human donor. CDR3s include the opening cysteine and the closing phenylalanine or tryptophan. A D gene is named only where the DNA matches it firmly. A row's size may be missing; if present it is once, few, many or a size class.

V gene	clone size	J gene	D gene	CDR3 DNA	CDR3 protein
TRBV24-1	many	TRBJ2-1	-	TGTGCCACCAGTGATTTGTTGCTGCCTAATGAGCAGTTCTTC	CATSDLLLPNEQFF
TRBV5-5	once	TRBJ2-3	-	TGTGCCAGCAGCACGACTAGTATCGCAGATACGCAGTATTTT	CASSTTSIADTQYF
TRBV10-3	-	TRBJ2-7	-	TGTGCCATCAGTGACCCTGATTACTCCTACGAGCAGTACTTC	CAISDPDYSYEQYF
TRBV27	few	TRBJ1-5	TRBD1	TGTGCCAGCAGTACCCCACGACCAGGGGGCAGCAATCAGCCCCAGCATTTT	CASSTPRPGGSNQPQHF
TRBV7-9	few	TRBJ2-7	-	TGTGCCAGCAGGGGGAGTATCGACGAGCAGTACTTC	CASRGSIDEQYF
TRBV11-2	-	TRBJ2-7	-	TGTGCCAGCAGTGACCGAGAGTACGAGCAGTACTTC	CASSDREYEQYF
TRBV20-1	-	TRBJ1-6	-	TGCAGTGCTATAGGATCTGGGGCGGGTTATTCACCCCTCCACTTT	CSAIGSGAGYSPLHF
TRBV13	few	TRBJ1-4	-	TGTGCCAGCAGCCCTCGGTTCAGGGCTAATGAAAAACTGTTTTTT	CASSPRFRANEKLFF
TRBV3-1	-	TRBJ1-1	-	TGTGCCAGCAGCCAAACTCCCGTGAACACTGAAGCTTTCTTT	CASSQTPVNTEAFF
TRBV24-1	many	TRBJ1-5	-	TGTGCCACCAGTGCAGGGAATCGGCAGCCCCAGCATTTT	CATSAGNRQPQHF
TRBV24-1	-	TRBJ2-3	-	TGTGCCACCAGTGATTGGCGGTCCAGGGGCCCAGATACGCAGTATTTT	CATSDWRSRGPDTQYF